The 21 T cell receptor beta chains below were found in one sample sequenced in a study of control samples from healthy donors and cancer patients. Here immunoSEQ multiplex PCR was the method, and the copy in TCRdb shows in-frame clones only, minus some. Here the sample spans 390,000 or so clones, more than 80% being singletons. Sequencing was performed on PBMCs. These receptors came from a man aged 40-50 years with head and neck cancer.

A remark on this clone: The sample contains more than one DNA sequence encoding this CDR3. The rearrangement uses TRBV7-2 and TRBJ2-2, with a possible D match to TRBD2 (6 bases). Trimming took off 2 bases at V and 0 bases at J, with 10 bases between the two ends. The CDR3 is made up of 16 amino acids. Germline lookup yields CDR1 SGHTA and CDR2 FQGNSA. In nucleotides, the CDR3 is TGTGCCAGCAGCTTATTGGGAGGCGCGAACACCGGGGAGCTGTTTTTT. Amino acids: CASSLLGGANTGELFF.

V is TRBV28 and J is TRBJ1-3, with D perhaps TRBD1 (5 bases). Germline-derived CDR1 and CDR2 are MDHEN and SYDVKM. This CDR3 is built from 17 residues. V was clipped by 6 bases and J by 0 bases, with 18 bases between them. CDR3 amino acids: CASSYSDSPSSGNTIYF. In DNA form, the CDR3 reads TGTGCCAGCAGCTACTCCGACAGCCCAAGCTCTGGAAACACCATATATTTT.

This chain connects TRBV7-8 to TRBJ1-6; the D is unclear. Trimming shortened V by 5 bases and J by 7 bases, and 9 bases separated the two germline ends. The CDR3 loop spans 13 amino acids. Germline values: CDR1 SGHVS, CDR2 FQNEAQ. The CDR3 nucleotides read TGTGCCAGCAGCGCCGGTCGAAATTCACCCCTCCACTTT. Translated: CASSAGRNSPLHF. The entire variable domain, with the rest obtained from reference TRBV7-8 and TRBJ1-6, is as follows: GAGVSQSPRYKVAKRGQDVALRCDPISGHVSLFWYQQALGQGPEFLTYFQNEAQLDKSGLPSDRFFAERPEGSVSTLKIQRTQQEDSAVYLCASSAGRNSPLHFGNGTRLTVT.

As for this clone: Other DNA sequences from this sample encode an identical CDR3 as well. The chain carries TRBV30 and TRBJ1-1; D gene uncertain. This CDR3 is 13 amino acids long. Trimming stripped 3 bases from V and 0 bases from J, with 8 bases between. CDR1 and CDR2 from the germline V gene are GTSNPN and SVGIG (reference sequence). CDR3 nucleotides: TGTGCCTGGAGGGGAGGGATGAACACTGAAGCTTTCTTT. Translation: CAWRGGMNTEAFF.

This chain connects TRBV7-6 to TRBJ2-1; unclear D gene. Trimming left V 0 bases short and J 8 bases short, with 11 bases between. The CDR3 has 14 amino acids. Germline CDR1 is SGHVS and CDR2 is FNYEAQ. The CDR3 is CASSLAIQFDEQFF. CDR3 bases: TGTGCCAGCAGCTTAGCGATACAGTTCGATGAGCAGTTCTTC.

J is TRBJ1-1 and V is TRBV19; D may be TRBD1 (6 bases). Trimming shortened V by 4 bases and J by 7 bases, and 19 bases separated the two germline ends. Germline V gene lookup returns CDR1 LNHDA and CDR2 SQIVND (reference sequence). This CDR3 comprises 15 residues. The CDR3, as DNA: TGTGCCAGTAGTAACTGGGACAAACTTGGTGATGAAGCTTTCTTT. Translating gives CASSNWDKLGDEAFF.

This clone was recorded only once. The V and J genes are TRBV5-1 and TRBJ1-1, with D maybe TRBD1 (5 bases). This CDR3 is built from 14 residues. Germline V gene sequence: CDR1 SGHRS, CDR2 YFSETQ. V shed 5 bases and J shed 0 bases, with 11 bases lying between them. CDR3 loop: CASRQDGMNTEAFF. The CDR3 DNA follows: TGCGCCAGCAGACAGGACGGAATGAACACTGAAGCTTTCTTT.

This chain connects TRBV7-2 to TRBJ2-7; D call uncertain. This CDR3 has 15 amino acids. V was clipped by 3 bases and J by 0 bases, with 12 bases between them. The V gene's germline CDR1 is SGHTA and CDR2 FQGNSA. The CDR3 is CASSFQVISSYEQYF. In DNA form, the CDR3 reads TGTGCCAGCAGCTTTCAGGTTATCAGCTCCTACGAGCAGTACTTC. Drawing the rest from reference TRBV7-2 and TRBJ2-7, the complete variable domain is GAGVSQSPSNKVTEKGKDVELRCDPISGHTALYWYRQSLGQGLEFLIYFQGNSAPDKSGLPSDRFSAERTGGSVSTLTIQRTQQEDSAVYLCASSFQVISSYEQYFGPGTRLTVT.

The rearrangement uses TRBV6-5 and TRBJ2-7; 9 nucleotides align to TRBD1. Germline CDR1 reads MNHEY; CDR2 reads SVGAGI. The J segment lost 4 bases and the V segment lost 4 bases, leaving 8 bases of the junction unmatched. CDR3 length: 15 residues. CDR3 nucleotides: TGTGCCAGCAGTTCAACCGGGACAGGGATATACGAGCAGTACTTC. This encodes CASSSTGTGIYEQYF.

The chain carries TRBV2 and TRBJ1-1; D is undetermined. Germline values: CDR1 SNHLY, CDR2 FYNNEI. The CDR3 contains 14 residues. V was clipped by 1 base and J by 4 bases, with 10 bases between them. CDR3 amino acids: CASSEESWATEAFF. CDR3 in DNA: TGTGCCAGCAGTGAAGAGAGCTGGGCCACTGAAGCTTTCTTT.

The chain joins TRBV7-2 to TRBJ1-1; the D gene is possibly TRBD1 (6 bases). Germline loops: CDR1 SGHTA, CDR2 FQGNSA. The CDR3 is made up of 13 amino acids. V was pared by 2 bases and J by 8 bases, with 12 bases between. The CDR3 DNA is TGTGCCAGCAGCTTATTGGGGGCCCGAGAAGCTTTCTTT. Residues: CASSLLGAREAFF.

The chain combines TRBV5-1 with TRBJ2-7; D gene ambiguous. Germline V gene data show CDR1 as SGHRS and CDR2 as YFSETQ. V was cut by 0 bases and J by 5 bases, with 15 bases left in between. The CDR3 loop spans 15 amino acids. CDR3 in amino acids: CASSLGVTRAHEQYF. CDR3 nucleotides: TGCGCCAGCAGCTTGGGGGTGACACGGGCCCACGAGCAGTACTTC.

The chain joins TRBV10-2 to TRBJ1-2; the match to TRBD1 covers 7 bases. This CDR3 has 15 amino acids. V gave up 3 bases and J gave up 7 bases; unmatched junction bases: 11. The germline CDR1 and CDR2 sequences are WSHSY and SAAADI. CDR3 amino acids: CASSDSGIGGSGYTF. The CDR3 DNA reads as TGCGCCAGCAGTGACTCGGGTATAGGGGGCTCTGGCTACACCTTC.

The chain combines TRBV1 with TRBJ2-2. TRBV1 is annotated as a pseudogene. The CDR3 contains 12 residues. CDR3 sequence (DNA): TGCACCAGCGGCCGGTCTCCGCGGGAGCTGTTTTTT. It specifies CTSGRSPRELFF.

The rearrangement joins TRBV18 to TRBJ2-4; TRBD1 matches at 10 bases. With V trimmed by 4 bases and J by 11 bases, 5 bases remained unmatched. Germline V gene sequence: CDR1 KGHSH, CDR2 LQKENI. The CDR3 sequence is 13 residues long. The CDR3 nucleotides are TGTGCCAGCTCACTCGGGACAGGGGTCCTTCAGTACTTC. It encodes CASSLGTGVLQYF.

The rearrangement uses TRBV5-1 and TRBJ2-1; 10 positions agree with TRBD2. Trimming took 4 bases from V and 5 from J; bases not matched to a gene: 12. Germline-derived CDR1 and CDR2 are SGHRS and YFSETQ. This CDR3 region has 17 residues. The CDR3 protein is CASSLSRTSGANNEQFF. The CDR3 nucleotides read TGCGCCAGCAGCCTTTCTCGGACTAGCGGAGCTAACAATGAGCAGTTCTTC.

The chain uses TRBV19 and TRBJ1-5; 7 bases agree with TRBD1. CDR1 is LNHDA and CDR2 is SQIVND in the germline V gene (reference sequence). The length of the CDR3 is 17 residues. J was trimmed by 0 bases and V by 5 bases; bases with no gene match: 10. CDR3 bases: TGTGCCAGTAGTCCTCCTCCGGGACAGTATAGCAATCAGCCCCAGCATTTT. It encodes CASSPPPGQYSNQPQHF.

J is TRBJ1-5 and V is TRBV19; 8 nucleotides line up with TRBD1. V trimming: 7 bases; J trimming: 2 bases; junction bases outside the gene matches: 7. Germline assignment: CDR1 LNHDA and CDR2 SQIVND (reference sequence). This CDR3 has 15 amino acids. In DNA, the CDR3 is TGTGCCAGTAAGGGGACAGGATTCGGCAATCAGCCCCAGCATTTT. Protein product: CASKGTGFGNQPQHF.

On this clone: The CDR3 carries no conserved terminal phenylalanine or tryptophan, so it likely arises from a read error. The chain recombines TRBV11-2 with TRBJ1-6, with 8 bases that match TRBD1. CDR1 and CDR2 from the germline V gene are SGHAT and FQNNGV. J gave up 3 bases and V 4 bases, and 8 bases lay outside the gene matches. The CDR3 runs 17 residues. CDR3 nucleotides: TGTGCCAGCAGCTCCAGGACAGGGCCCCTCTATAATTCACCCCTCCACCTT. Its protein product is CASSSRTGPLYNSPLHL.

Concerning this clone itself: This sample includes further DNA sequences coding for the same CDR3. J is TRBJ1-5 and V is TRBV2, with D hard to call. Looked up from germline, CDR1 is SNHLY and CDR2 is FYNNEI. CDR3 length: 13 amino acids. V lost 7 bases and J lost 5, with 12 bases in between. The CDR3 DNA reads as TGTGCCAGCACCCAAGATCTTTATCAGCCCCAGCATTTT. It translates to CASTQDLYQPQHF.

V is TRBV3-1 (or the pseudogene TRBV3-2) and J is TRBJ2-6, with TRBD2 matching over 13 bases. V shed 0 bases and J 2 bases; nucleotides not matched to a gene: 4. The CDR3 spans 19 residues. Germline assignment: CDR1 LGHDT and CDR2 YNNKEL (reference sequence). As DNA, the CDR3 is TGTGCCAGCAGCCAAGAACTAGCGGGAGGGCTGGCTGGGGCCAACGTCCTGACTTTC. It translates to CASSQELAGGLAGANVLTF.